One sample yielded the 16 T cell receptor beta chains listed below, sequenced in a study of T cell repertoires in cytomegalovirus infection. TCRdb passed the reads through MiXCR, listing each CDR3 protein once. The sample has 600,000 to 700,000 distinct CDR3 sequences; 33% are singletons. The antigens for these receptors are not known. The sequencing here drew on cultured PBMCs, taken from culture after CMV antigen stimulation. The receptor source for this set is a human donor in good health (CMV status not recorded). Some clones in this sample may be carry-over from other donors' samples.

The gene calls are TRBV7-7 and TRBJ2-5; D unclear. V lost 5 bases and J lost 0, with 7 bases in between. Germline V gene lookup returns CDR1 SSHAT and CDR2 FNYEAQ (reference sequence). This CDR3 region has 13 residues. In DNA, the CDR3 is TGTGCCAGCAGCGCCATGAACCAAGAGACCCAGTACTTC. This codes for CASSAMNQETQYF.

Only a few counts were recorded for this clonotype. This chain links TRBV7-2 with TRBJ2-7; no clear D gene. Trimming shortened V by 3 bases and J by 9 bases, and 12 bases separated the two germline ends. CDR1 is SGHTA and CDR2 is FQGNSA in the germline V gene. This CDR3 has 12 residues. CDR3 region: CASSLSTLGQYF. The CDR3, as DNA: TGTGCCAGCAGCTTGAGTACCTTGGGGCAGTACTTC.

The CDR3 DNA reads as TGTGCCAGCAGCTTAAGGCTAGCGGAAGTACTCTCCTACAATGAGCAGTTCTTC. Translated: CASSLRLAEVLSYNEQFF. The V call is TRBV7-6, the J call TRBJ2-1, with 7 nucleotides matching TRBD2. The CDR3 is 18 amino acids. Germline loops: CDR1 SGHVS, CDR2 FNYEAQ. V dropped 2 bases and J dropped 0; count of bases not matched to a gene: 10. The whole variable domain, remainder taken from reference TRBV7-6 and TRBJ2-1, is GAGVSQSPRYKVTKRGQDVALRCDPISGHVSLYWYRQALGQGPEFLTYFNYEAQQDKSGLPNDRFSAERPEGSISTLTIQRTEQRDSAMYRCASSLRLAEVLSYNEQFFGPGTRLTVL.

The J gene is TRBJ2-7, the V gene TRBV6-5; D gene unclear. Germline CDR1 MNHEY, CDR2 SVGAGI. The germline V and J ends were trimmed by 0 bases and 4 bases, with 13 bases remaining between them. The CDR3 spans 15 residues. Here the CDR3 reads CASSYSGSPSYEQYF. CDR3 DNA sequence: TGTGCCAGCAGTTACTCGGGTAGTCCCTCTTACGAGCAGTACTTC.

The chain joins TRBV12-3 or TRBV12-4 to TRBJ1-3, with TRBD1 identical over 8 bases. V shed 6 bases, J shed 0 bases, and the junction held 4 bases outside the gene matches. The CDR3 extends over 15 amino acids. In DNA form, the CDR3 reads TGTGCCAGCAGAGACAGGGGCTTCTCTGGAAACACCATATATTTT. It specifies CASRDRGFSGNTIYF.

This clonotype has at least ten counts. This chain joins TRBV7-2 and TRBJ2-4; 13 bases map to TRBD2. Trimming cost V 5 bases and J 4 bases; bases outside gene matches: 8. Per germline, CDR1 SGHTA and CDR2 FQGNSA. There are 17 residues in the CDR3. This chain's CDR3 is CASSQLGLAGYKNIQYF. The CDR3 nucleotides are TGTGCCAGCAGCCAACTGGGACTAGCGGGATATAAAAACATTCAGTACTTC.

The CDR3 sequence: CATSPVADNEKLFF. In DNA form, the CDR3 reads TGTGCCACCAGTCCCGTAGCGGATAATGAAAAACTGTTTTTT. The V call is TRBV15, the J call TRBJ1-4; no clear D. The V end lost 6 bases, the J end lost 4 bases, and 12 bases lay between the germline ends. Looked up from germline, CDR1 is LNHNV and CDR2 is YYDKDF (reference sequence). The CDR3 sequence is 14 residues long.

Ten or more counts support this clonotype. The V and J genes are TRBV7-2 and TRBJ1-4; D not resolved. The CDR3 is 17 amino acids. The ends were cut back, 5 bases at V and 0 bases at J, with 16 bases in the middle. Looked up from germline, CDR1 is SGHTA and CDR2 is FQGNSA. CDR3 sequence reads: CASSLDGSRATNEKLFF. The CDR3 bases are TGTGCCAGCAGCCTGGACGGAAGCCGGGCAACTAATGAAAAACTGTTTTTT.

The V gene is TRBV11-2, the J gene TRBJ2-2; D tentatively reads TRBD1 or TRBD2 (6 bases each). Germline CDR1 is SGHAT and CDR2 is FQNNGV. CDR3 length: 17 amino acids. V lost 5 bases and J 5 bases, leaving 21 bases between the germline ends. In DNA form, the CDR3 reads TGTGCCAGCAGCCTTGAGGATCGGGGGCTCGGTACCGGGGAGCTGTTTTTT. This encodes CASSLEDRGLGTGELFF.

Remarks on this clonotype: A single base separates this from a much larger clone, so it may be a read error. The rearrangement links TRBV7-2 to TRBJ1-1; D is ambiguous. This CDR3 is built from 13 residues. V lost 5 bases to trimming and J lost 8 bases, with 15 bases between them. Germline V gene lookup returns CDR1 SGHTA and CDR2 FQGNSA. This chain's CDR3 is CASSLRAQQEAFF. The DNA for the CDR3 is TGTGCCAGCAGCCTCCGGGCACAACAGGAAGCTTTCTTT.

This sequence joins TRBV7-9 and TRBJ2-1; no definite D call. Trimming took off 5 bases at V and 4 bases at J, with 21 bases between the two ends. Germline V gene lookup returns CDR1 SEHNR and CDR2 FQNEAQ (reference sequence). The CDR3 spans 17 residues. The CDR3 reads CASSTPWAERIYNEQFF. In DNA form, the CDR3 reads TGTGCCAGCAGCACCCCATGGGCGGAGAGGATTTACAATGAGCAGTTCTTC.

This chain links TRBV15 with TRBJ2-3, with a tentative D call TRBD1 (5 bases). The CDR3 consists of 13 residues. Germline V gives CDR1 LNHNV, CDR2 YYDKDF (reference sequence). Trimming removed 3 bases from V and 2 bases from J, with 6 bases in between. Written as DNA, the CDR3 is TGTGCCACCAGCAGGGACAACACAGATACGCAGTATTTT. Translated: CATSRDNTDTQYF. The full variable domain, its missing parts supplied by reference TRBV15 and TRBJ2-3, is DAMVIQNPRYQVTQFGKPVTLSCSQTLNHNVMYWYQQKSSQAPKLLFHYYDKDFNNEADTPDNFQSRRPNTSFCFLDIRSPGLGDTAMYLCATSRDNTDTQYFGPGTRLTVL.

A few counts support this clonotype. The chain employs TRBV29-1 and TRBJ1-2; TRBD1 might be the D (5 bases). The V and J ends lost 5 bases and 3 bases respectively, with 13 bases between them. The length of the CDR3 is 13 residues. Germline CDR1 and CDR2: SQVTM and ANQGSEA. The DNA of the CDR3 is TGCAGCGTTAGGGGAGACGGGGACTATGGCTACACCTTC. This gives the protein CSVRGDGDYGYTF.

This clonotype was counted between two and nine times. The rearrangement uses TRBV19 and TRBJ1-2; D uncertain. Germline CDR1 reads LNHDA; CDR2 reads SQIVND (reference sequence). The CDR3 loop spans 15 amino acids. V was shortened by 7 bases and J by 1 base, with 16 bases between the two germline ends. DNA for the CDR3: TGTGCCAGTACCCCGCTGGGGATGGATAACTATGGCTACACCTTC. Translating it yields CASTPLGMDNYGYTF.

This chain connects TRBV2 to TRBJ2-3, with 11 bases aligning to TRBD2. The CDR3 contains 15 residues. CDR1 SNHLY and CDR2 FYNNEI come from the germline V gene. Germline trimming cut 4 bases from V and 5 bases from J; bases unmatched to any gene: 5. The CDR3 loop reads CASSALAGGGDTQYF. The CDR3 nucleotides are TGTGCCAGCAGTGCATTAGCGGGAGGGGGAGATACGCAGTATTTT.

This clonotype has only a few counts. V is TRBV28 and J is TRBJ1-6; 7 bases agree with TRBD1. V lost 6 bases and J lost 0; bases outside the gene matches: 5. CDR1 and CDR2 from the germline V gene are MDHEN and SYDVKM. There are 16 residues in the CDR3. In nucleotides, the CDR3 is TGTGCCAGCAGACAGACAGGGAGCTCCTATAATTCACCCCTCCACTTT. Protein: CASRQTGSSYNSPLHF.